This TCR beta chain was obtained from a study of blood T cell repertoires in COVID-19. Study as a whole: The analysed material was cDNA or gDNA that came from T cells, B-cell-depleted T cells, or PBMCs.

Original data processing: Reference gene primer amplification gave nucleated cell count estimates. TCRdb's table, derived via immunoSEQ multiplex PCR, lists solely in-frame clones and lacks some. The V and J calls and clone size were taken over from that table, and D and trimming were inferred from the DNA. This table holds around 71,000 clones, roughly four fifths found once. This receptor was taken from a woman of 80 years or more with active or convalescent COVID-19. The sample was peripheral blood.

CDR3 region: CASSLDRGYGYTF. The CDR3 coding sequence is TGTGCCAGTAGCTTGGACAGGGGCTATGGCTACACCTTC. The J gene is TRBJ1-2, the V gene TRBV19; 9 nucleotides agree with TRBD1. Unmatched junction bases numbered 3, after V lost 6 bases and J lost 4 bases. CDR3 size: 13 residues. Per germline, CDR1 LNHDA and CDR2 SQIVND (reference sequence).